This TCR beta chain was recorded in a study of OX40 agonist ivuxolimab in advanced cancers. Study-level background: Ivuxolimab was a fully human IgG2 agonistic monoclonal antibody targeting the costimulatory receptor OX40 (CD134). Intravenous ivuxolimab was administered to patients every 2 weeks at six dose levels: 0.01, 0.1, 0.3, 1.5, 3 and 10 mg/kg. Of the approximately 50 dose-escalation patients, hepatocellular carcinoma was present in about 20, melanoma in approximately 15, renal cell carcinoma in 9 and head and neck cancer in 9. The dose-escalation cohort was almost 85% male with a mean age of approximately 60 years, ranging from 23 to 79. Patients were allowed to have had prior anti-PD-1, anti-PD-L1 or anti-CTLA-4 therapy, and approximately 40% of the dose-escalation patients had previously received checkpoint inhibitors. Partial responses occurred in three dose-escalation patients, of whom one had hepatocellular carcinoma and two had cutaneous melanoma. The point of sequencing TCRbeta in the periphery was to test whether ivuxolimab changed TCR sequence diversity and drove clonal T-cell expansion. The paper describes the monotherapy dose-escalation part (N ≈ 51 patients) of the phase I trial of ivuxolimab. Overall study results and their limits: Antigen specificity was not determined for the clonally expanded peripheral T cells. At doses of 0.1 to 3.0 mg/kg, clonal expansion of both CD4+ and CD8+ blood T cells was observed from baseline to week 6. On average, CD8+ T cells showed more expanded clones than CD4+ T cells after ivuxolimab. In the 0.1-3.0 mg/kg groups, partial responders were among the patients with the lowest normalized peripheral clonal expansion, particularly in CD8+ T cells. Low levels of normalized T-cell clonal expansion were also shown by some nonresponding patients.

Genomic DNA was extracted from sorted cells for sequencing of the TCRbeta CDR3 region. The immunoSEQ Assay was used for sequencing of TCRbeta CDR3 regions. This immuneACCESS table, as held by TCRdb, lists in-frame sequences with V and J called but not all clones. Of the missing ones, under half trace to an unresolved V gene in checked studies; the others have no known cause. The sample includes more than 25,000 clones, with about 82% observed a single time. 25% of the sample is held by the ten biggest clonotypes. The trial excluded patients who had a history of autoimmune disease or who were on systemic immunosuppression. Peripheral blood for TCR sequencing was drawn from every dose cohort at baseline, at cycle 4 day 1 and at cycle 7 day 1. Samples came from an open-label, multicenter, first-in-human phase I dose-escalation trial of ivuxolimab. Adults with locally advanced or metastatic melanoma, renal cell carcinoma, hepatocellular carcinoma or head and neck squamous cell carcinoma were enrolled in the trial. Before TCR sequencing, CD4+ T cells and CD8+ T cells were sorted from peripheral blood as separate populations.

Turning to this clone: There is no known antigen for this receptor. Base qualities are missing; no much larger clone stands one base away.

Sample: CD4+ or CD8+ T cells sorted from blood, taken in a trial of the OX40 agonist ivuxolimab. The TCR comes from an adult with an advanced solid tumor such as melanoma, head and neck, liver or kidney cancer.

At the DNA level, the sequence is TGTGCCAGTAGTATAGGGTCCGGGACTCTGAATGAGCAGTTCTTC. Its protein is CASSIGSGTLNEQFF. The rearranged chain carries TRBV19 and TRBJ2-1, with TRBD2 as a weak D call on 6 bases. Taken from the germline V gene (reference sequence), the CDR1 and CDR2 loops are LNHDA and SQIVND. V and J are truncated by 1 base and 7 bases respectively, leaving an intervening sequence of 14 bases. Counted from cysteine to phenylalanine, this CDR3 has 15 amino acids. Only the CDR3 DNA stays, 45 bases, in frame from base 1.